This TCR beta chain was retrieved from a study of OX40 agonist ivuxolimab in advanced cancers. Germline V gene data show CDR1 as MDHEN and CDR2 as SYDVKM. The CDR3 sequence is 16 residues long. V gave up 5 bases and J gave up 7 bases; unmatched junction bases: 11. Clones were sequenced by immunoSEQ multiplex PCR, and TCRdb holds only the in-frame ones, with some missing. The sample yields approximately 54,000 clones, roughly nine tenths seen once. This chain uses TRBV28 with TRBJ2-2; 9 nucleotides align to TRBD1. This TCR was sampled from an adult with an advanced solid tumor such as melanoma, head and neck, liver or kidney cancer. Sample: CD4+ or CD8+ T cells sorted from blood, taken in a trial of the OX40 agonist ivuxolimab. Here the CDR3 DNA reads TGTGCCAGCAGTCGACCGGGACAGGGTAGTCACGGGGAGCTGTTTTTT. It is translated as CASSRPGQGSHGELFF.